One and the same sample provided the 27 T cell receptor beta chains below, sequenced in a study of shared clonotypes between healthy human individuals. Sequenced by immunoSEQ multiplex PCR; TCRdb stores in-frame clones only, minus some. In the table there are a few million clones, more than 85% of which are singletons. The source material was naive CD4+ T cells from PBMCs. Subset of the sample: CD45RA+ positively selected. The receptors shown here come from a man between 18 and 29 years old in good health. Some clones in this sample may be carry-over from other donors' samples.

About this clone itself: Within the sample, other DNA sequences also encode this same CDR3. The V and J genes are TRBV9 and TRBJ2-5, with D perhaps TRBD1 (6 bases). This CDR3 comprises 15 residues. Germline-derived CDR1 and CDR2 are SGDLS and YYNGEE. Trimming removed 0 bases at V and 2 bases at J, with 11 bases between. CDR3 nucleotide sequence: TGTGCCAGCAGCGTAGTCGGGACACGTCAAGAGACCCAGTACTTC. Encoded protein: CASSVVGTRQETQYF.

The chain has TRBV4-3 and TRBJ2-2; D not certain. V lost 2 bases and J lost 6, with 10 bases in between. In germline, CDR1 is LGHNA, CDR2 YSLEER. There are 14 residues in the CDR3. In DNA form, the CDR3 reads TGCGCCAGCAGCCAACTCCCGACGCCCGGGGAGCTGTTTTTT. As protein: CASSQLPTPGELFF.

The rearrangement uses TRBV6-6 and TRBJ2-7; D ambiguous. Germline V gene lookup returns CDR1 MNHNY and CDR2 SVGAGI (reference sequence). The CDR3 runs 13 residues. V dropped 6 bases and J dropped 0 bases, with 9 bases sitting between them. The CDR3 sequence is CASSIPTSYEQYF. The CDR3 DNA follows: TGTGCCAGCAGCATTCCTACCTCCTACGAGCAGTACTTC.

V gene TRBV29-1 combines with J gene TRBJ2-3, with TRBD1 as a possible D gene (6 bases). V was cut by 4 bases and J by 0 bases, with 20 bases left in between. The CDR3 has 17 residues. CDR1 and CDR2 from the germline V gene are SQVTM and ANQGSEA. DNA of the CDR3: TGCAGCGTTGGGCCCCACGGCAGGGGTACTAGCACAGATACGCAGTATTTT. This codes for CSVGPHGRGTSTDTQYF.

The chain combines TRBV28 with TRBJ1-5; no definite D call. CDR1 and CDR2 (germline): MDHEN, SYDVKM. The CDR3 length is 14 residues. Trimming shortened V by 4 bases and J by 7 bases, and 14 bases separated the two germline ends. CDR3 in DNA: TGTGCCAGCAGTTCCTCACCTTTTCTCCAGCCCCAGCATTTT. The encoded protein is CASSSSPFLQPQHF.

This chain uses TRBV10-3 with TRBJ2-5; 9 nucleotides agree with TRBD2. The V segment lost 4 bases and the J segment 4 bases; nucleotides outside the gene matches: 4. The CDR3 is 14 amino acids. The germline V gene encodes CDR1 ENHRY and CDR2 SYGVKD. The CDR3 nucleotides read TGTGCCATCAGTGGCGGGAGGGCCTCAGAGACCCAGTACTTC. Translating it yields CAISGGRASETQYF.

The chain joins TRBV28 to TRBJ1-5; D gene uncertain. CDR1 and CDR2 (germline): MDHEN, SYDVKM. The CDR3 has 15 residues. The V end lost 3 bases, the J end lost 5 bases, and 14 bases lay between the germline ends. The CDR3 nucleotides are TGTGCCAGCAGTTTTTTAGAGGGCAGCTATCAGCCCCAGCATTTT. Translation: CASSFLEGSYQPQHF.

The chain carries TRBV28 and TRBJ2-7; 10 bases agree with TRBD1. The V segment lost 4 bases and the J segment 2 bases; nucleotides outside the gene matches: 11. The CDR3 totals 17 residues. Germline V CDR1 and CDR2: MDHEN, SYDVKM. Written as DNA, the CDR3 is TGTGCCAGCAGTTCCGGAGGGACAGGGGCGAAGACCTACGAGCAGTACTTC. Translating gives CASSSGGTGAKTYEQYF.

J is TRBJ2-7 and V is TRBV7-9; D possibly matches TRBD1 or TRBD2 (5 bases each). The CDR3 is 14 residues long. Trimming removed 1 base from V and 2 bases from J, with 9 bases in between. Germline CDR1 reads SEHNR; CDR2 reads FQNEAQ (reference sequence). The CDR3 DNA reads TGTGCCAGCAGCTTAGGGGACCACCCCTACGAGCAGTACTTC. This gives the protein CASSLGDHPYEQYF. The whole variable domain, filled in from reference TRBV7-9 and TRBJ2-7, reads DTGVSQNPRHKITKRGQNVTFRCDPISEHNRLYWYRQTLGQGPEFLTYFQNEAQLEKSRLLSDRFSAERPKGSFSTLEIQRTEQGDSAMYLCASSLGDHPYEQYFGPGTRLTVT.

The gene calls are TRBV18 and TRBJ1-1, with D maybe TRBD1 (6 bases). The CDR3 sequence is 12 residues long. Germline CDR1 KGHSH, CDR2 LQKENI. The V and J ends lost 6 bases and 6 bases respectively, with 11 bases between them. The DNA of the CDR3 is TGTGCCAGCTCGCCCACAGGGCCTGAAGCTTTCTTT. Protein: CASSPTGPEAFF.

CDR3 nucleotide sequence: TGTGCCAGCAGTGAACAGGGGGCATACCAAGAGACCCAGTACTTC. This encodes CASSEQGAYQETQYF. V gene TRBV2 combines with J gene TRBJ2-5; 8 bases are shared with TRBD1. The CDR3 has 15 amino acids. The V and J ends lost 2 bases and 0 bases, in that order; junction bases with no gene match: 2. CDR1 is SNHLY, CDR2 FYNNEI, per germline.

The genes are TRBV6-5 and TRBJ2-7; D may be TRBD2 (5 bases). This CDR3 spans 16 amino acids. Looked up from germline, CDR1 is MNHEY and CDR2 is SVGAGI. Trimming left V 0 bases short and J 7 bases short, with 19 bases between. CDR3 amino acids: CASSYSSGSAVGEQYF. The DNA for the CDR3 is TGTGCCAGCAGTTACTCGTCGGGGTCAGCCGTCGGAGAGCAGTACTTC.

To note about this clone: This specimen includes other DNA sequences encoding the same CDR3. The genes are TRBV5-1 and TRBJ1-1, with 9 bases matching TRBD1. In germline, CDR1 is SGHRS, CDR2 YFSETQ. The CDR3 contains 14 residues. The J segment lost 1 base and the V segment lost 5 bases, leaving 3 bases of the junction unmatched. The CDR3 protein is CASRTGQGNTEAFF. The DNA of the CDR3 is TGCGCCAGCAGGACGGGACAGGGGAACACTGAAGCTTTCTTT.

This chain joins TRBV28 and TRBJ2-5; D not certain. Near its end, the DNA agrees better with TRBJ2-7, so the J call may be wrong. Germline values: CDR1 MDHEN, CDR2 SYDVKM. CDR3 size: 13 residues. The CDR3 bases are TGTGCCAGCACCCCACCCGGGTATTACGAGCAGTACTTC. Amino acid sequence: CASTPPGYYEQYF.

V gene TRBV5-1 combines with J gene TRBJ2-5; D may be TRBD1 (6 bases). CDR3 length equals 15 residues. The germline V gene has CDR1 SGHRS and CDR2 YFSETQ. The V and J ends lost 1 base and 0 bases respectively, with 10 bases between them. This CDR3 is CASSLRGGDQETQYF. For the CDR3, the DNA is TGCGCCAGCAGCTTGCGAGGGGGAGACCAAGAGACCCAGTACTTC. The complete variable domain, with remaining parts taken from reference TRBV5-1 and TRBJ2-5, reads KAGVTQTPRYLIKTRGQQVTLSCSPISGHRSVSWYQQTPGQGLQFLFEYFSETQRNKGNFPGRFSGRQFSNSRSEMNVSTLELGDSALYLCASSLRGGDQETQYFGPGTRLLVL.

The chain carries TRBV5-4 and TRBJ2-7; D gene unclear. Germline V CDR1 and CDR2: SGHNT, YYREEE (reference sequence). Trimming left V 0 bases short and J 2 bases short, with 9 bases between. The CDR3 length is 14 residues. DNA of the CDR3: TGTGCCAGCAGCTTGGGCCAACAGACCTACGAGCAGTACTTC. Its protein is CASSLGQQTYEQYF.

The chain is built from TRBV5-3 and TRBJ2-5; D is undetermined. TRBV5-3 belongs to the ORF category, with a function that is uncertain. The CDR3 spans 15 residues. Trimming took 4 bases from V and 5 from J, leaving 18 bases between them. The CDR3 sequence is CARSMSQPLSETQYF. DNA of the CDR3: TGTGCCAGAAGCATGAGCCAACCCCTTTCCGAGACCCAGTACTTC.

This clone was counted once. The rearrangement joins TRBV19 to TRBJ2-1; no firm D call. The CDR3 runs 13 residues. V was cut by 5 bases and J by 8 bases, with 13 bases left in between. Germline CDR1 reads LNHDA; CDR2 reads SQIVND (reference sequence). CDR3 nucleotides: TGTGCCAGTAGTTATGCAAATTCCGATGAGCAGTTCTTC. It specifies CASSYANSDEQFF.

This chain links TRBV7-9 with TRBJ1-5, with D maybe TRBD1 (5 bases). This CDR3 is built from 13 residues. Deletions cut 6 bases from V and 1 base from J, with 7 bases between. The germline V gene encodes CDR1 SEHNR and CDR2 FQNEAQ (reference sequence). CDR3 in DNA: TGTGCCAGCAGACGGGACAGCAATCAGCCCCAGCATTTT. It specifies CASRRDSNQPQHF.

The chain employs TRBV18 and TRBJ2-5, with D hard to call. Trimming left V 1 base short and J 6 bases short, with 6 bases between. This CDR3 region has 12 residues. From germline, CDR1 is KGHSH and CDR2 LQKENI. The CDR3 loop reads CASSPRAQTQYF. DNA for the CDR3: TGTGCCAGCTCACCACGGGCGCAGACCCAGTACTTC.

This rearrangement joins TRBV5-6 to TRBJ2-7; the D gene is possibly TRBD1 (5 bases). The CDR3 length is 14 residues. In germline, CDR1 is SGHDT, CDR2 YYEEEE. V lost 2 bases and J 0 bases, leaving 9 bases between the germline ends. The CDR3 nucleotides read TGTGCCAGCAGCTTTAGGGGAATCTCCTACGAGCAGTACTTC. It codes for CASSFRGISYEQYF.

The chain joins TRBV18 to TRBJ2-3; D is uncertain. Germline V gives CDR1 KGHSH, CDR2 LQKENI. CDR3 size: 17 residues. The ends were cut back, 4 bases at V and 0 bases at J, with 17 bases in the middle. The CDR3 loop reads CASSRRRQVTSTDTQYF. For the CDR3, the DNA is TGTGCCAGCTCACGAAGAAGACAAGTAACTAGCACAGATACGCAGTATTTT.

The CDR3 is CASGEGQSSYNEQFF. The CDR3 DNA sequence: TGTGCCAGCGGGGAGGGACAGAGCTCCTACAATGAGCAGTTCTTC. The chain uses TRBV5-4 and TRBJ2-1; either TRBD1 or TRBD2 may fit D (7 bases each). The germline gives CDR1 SGHNT, CDR2 YYREEE (reference sequence). The CDR3 totals 15 residues. V was pared by 7 bases and J by 0 bases, with 14 bases between.

The V call is TRBV18, the J call TRBJ2-6, with 8 nucleotides matching TRBD2. Germline assignment: CDR1 KGHSH and CDR2 LQKENI. V shed 2 bases, J shed 0 bases, and the junction held 12 bases outside the gene matches. CDR3 length: 20 residues. The CDR3 spells CASSPLSRGRSNSGANVLTF. The CDR3, as DNA: TGTGCCAGCTCACCATTATCTCGCGGGAGGTCAAACTCTGGGGCCAACGTCCTGACTTTC.

V is TRBV23-1 and J is TRBJ1-1; D gene ambiguous. TRBV23-1 is flagged as an ORF with uncertain function. This CDR3 spans 19 amino acids. Trimming took off 3 bases at V and 4 bases at J, with 27 bases between the two ends. Written as DNA, the CDR3 is TGCGCCAGCAGTCAGTGGTTGCTAGCGGAGGACGGGGAAAGCACTGAAGCTTTCTTT. This sequence encodes CASSQWLLAEDGESTEAFF.

This clone has only one observation. V gene TRBV4-2 combines with J gene TRBJ2-7, with TRBD2 matching over 8 bases. The CDR3 runs 16 residues. V shed 1 base, J shed 3 bases, and the junction held 8 bases outside the gene matches. The V gene's germline CDR1 is LGHNA and CDR2 YNFKEQ. The CDR3 reads CASSQAATSVFYEQYF. CDR3 DNA sequence: TGTGCCAGCAGCCAAGCTGCGACTAGCGTATTCTACGAGCAGTACTTC.

The chain uses TRBV5-1 and TRBJ2-3; D may be TRBD1 or TRBD2 (5 bases each). The germline gives CDR1 SGHRS, CDR2 YFSETQ. The CDR3 is 16 residues long. V was trimmed by 1 base and J by 3 bases, leaving 15 bases between them. The CDR3 is CASSLSGTWGTDTQYF. CDR3 bases: TGCGCCAGCAGCTTGTCGGGGACGTGGGGGACAGATACGCAGTATTTT.